The 15 T cell receptor beta chains below come from one sample, sequenced in a study of Graves' ophthalmopathy and Graves' hyperthyroidism. For repertoire sequencing, the TCR beta CDR3 regions were amplified from RNA transcripts. The first-round RT-PCR employed HTBI primers together with the Qiagen OneStep RT-PCR kit. A multiplex PCR was then performed as the second round. TCRdb reanalysed the multiplex PCR reads using MiXCR and keeps one entry per CDR3 protein. Here the sample spans 45,000 to 60,000 distinct CDR3 sequences, roughly half being singletons. Sample: peripheral blood. The receptor set was obtained from an adult woman with Graves' ophthalmopathy.

This chain links TRBV6-1 with TRBJ2-7; TRBD1 or TRBD2 may be the D gene (5 bases each). Germline values: CDR1 MNHNS, CDR2 SASEGT. The CDR3 runs 13 residues. The V gene lost 7 bases and the J gene lost 2 bases, with 12 bases spanning the gap. CDR3 DNA: TGTGCCAGCAACCCACGGGGCACCTACGAGCAGTACTTC. Encoded protein: CASNPRGTYEQYF.

Points on this clonotype: Given the absence of the conserved phenylalanine or tryptophan at the CDR3 end, a read error is likely. Because the CDR3's place on the DNA is in doubt, the DNA is left out and the CDR3 is given as listed by TCRdb. V and J are TRBV6-4 and TRBJ2-2; no DNA check was done on the table's D call, TRBD2. Looked up from germline, CDR1 is MRHNA and CDR2 is SNTAGT. The CDR3 is 9 residues long, counting both termini. CDR3 in amino acids: CASSDSAGE.

The V call is TRBV20-1, the J call TRBJ2-7; 8 nucleotides agree with TRBD2. With 1 base clipped from V and 4 bases from J, the junction kept 3 bases outside the gene matches. Per germline, CDR1 DFQATT and CDR2 SNEGSKA (reference sequence). There are 13 residues in the CDR3. The CDR3 spells CSARAGRAYEQYF. CDR3 bases: TGCAGTGCTAGAGCCGGGAGGGCTTACGAGCAGTACTTC.

The chain links TRBV29-1 to TRBJ2-3; no firm D call. Germline assignment: CDR1 SQVTM and CDR2 ANQGSEA. The CDR3 spans 12 residues. V was cut by 2 bases and J by 6 bases, with 9 bases left in between. CDR3 nucleotide sequence: TGCAGCGTTGAAATACCCAACGATACGCAGTATTTT. The encoded protein is CSVEIPNDTQYF.

This clonotype was observed at least ten times. J is TRBJ1-4 and V is TRBV19, with 7 bases identical to TRBD1. Unmatched junction bases numbered 11, after V lost 5 bases and J lost 8 bases. The CDR3 covers 15 residues. In germline, CDR1 is LNHDA, CDR2 SQIVND (reference sequence). CDR3 in amino acids: CASSSQTGRGEKLFF. CDR3 bases: TGTGCCAGTAGTTCCCAGACAGGGAGAGGAGAAAAACTGTTTTTT.

There are many counts of this clonotype. The rearrangement uses TRBV20-1 and TRBJ1-4; D perhaps matches TRBD1 (5 bases). CDR3 size: 14 residues. The ends were cut back, 6 bases at V and 10 bases at J, with 21 bases in the middle. From germline, CDR1 is DFQATT and CDR2 SNEGSKA (reference sequence). The CDR3 region is CSARSDALGGKLFF. CDR3 in DNA: TGCAGTGCCCGCTCGGACGCACTGGGGGGAAAACTGTTTTTT.

The chain uses TRBV12-3 or TRBV12-4 and TRBJ1-2; weak D call: TRBD1 (5 bases). The CDR3 sequence is 12 residues long. V was cut by 7 bases and J by 4 bases, with 10 bases left in between. The CDR3 nucleotides read TGTGCCAGCACTTGGGGGGGCTATGGCTACACCTTC. Its translation is CASTWGGYGYTF.

This clonotype appeared a few times. J is TRBJ2-2 and V is TRBV10-3; 8 positions match TRBD2. The V and J ends lost 6 bases and 2 bases, in that order; junction bases with no gene match: 8. Germline V CDR1 and CDR2: ENHRY, SYGVKD. The CDR3 spans 16 residues. CDR3 in amino acids: CAIRSKRETNTGELFF. CDR3 nucleotide sequence: TGTGCCATCAGGTCCAAGCGGGAGACTAACACCGGGGAGCTGTTTTTT.

The sample holds many counts of this clonotype. This rearrangement joins TRBV19 to TRBJ2-5, with TRBD1 matching 8 bases. This CDR3 has 15 residues. V lost 7 bases and J lost 2; bases outside the gene matches: 9. Germline V gene lookup returns CDR1 LNHDA and CDR2 SQIVND (reference sequence). The CDR3 region is CASKDRVGRQETQYF. The CDR3 nucleotides are TGTGCCAGTAAGGACAGGGTTGGACGTCAAGAGACCCAGTACTTC.

This clonotype was detected ten times or more. The chain recombines TRBV5-6 with TRBJ2-3; 10 bases fit TRBD2. This CDR3 is built from 16 residues. Per the germline V gene, CDR1 is SGHDT and CDR2 is YYEEEE. The junction had 6 bases not matched to a gene; V was cut back by 0 bases and J by 5 bases. The CDR3 DNA sequence: TGTGCCAGCAGCTTGGTACCTAGCGGGAGTGGAGATACGCAGTATTTT. Its translation is CASSLVPSGSGDTQYF.

This clonotype occurred many times. The CDR3 nucleotides read TGTGCCAGCAGCAATCCAGGGGCCGGGGAGCTGTTTTTT. Translation: CASSNPGAGELFF. The chain is built from TRBV7-9 and TRBJ2-2; perhaps TRBD1 as D (6 bases). The CDR3 runs 13 residues. CDR1 SEHNR and CDR2 FQNEAQ come from the germline V gene (reference sequence). V was pared by 5 bases and J by 6 bases, with 10 bases between.

At least ten counts were recorded for this clonotype. J is TRBJ1-6 and V is TRBV3-1; maybe TRBD1 (5 bases). V was clipped by 1 base and J by 6 bases, with 13 bases between them. The CDR3 runs 16 residues. Germline values: CDR1 LGHDT, CDR2 YNNKEL (reference sequence). The CDR3 loop is CASSQGAGFSNSPLHF. DNA for the CDR3: TGTGCCAGCAGCCAAGGGGCAGGGTTTAGTAATTCACCCCTCCACTTT.

In its sample, this clonotype was seen many times. The chain carries TRBV6-1 and TRBJ1-5, with D hard to call. The germline V gene encodes CDR1 MNHNS and CDR2 SASEGT. V was shortened by 2 bases and J by 6 bases, with 8 bases between the two germline ends. CDR3 length: 13 amino acids. The CDR3 bases are TGTGCCAGCAGTGAACAAGGAGGTCAGCCCCAGCATTTT. It codes for CASSEQGGQPQHF.

This clonotype was counted only a few times. Because it lacks the conserved phenylalanine or tryptophan at the end, this CDR3 is likely a read error. This chain links TRBV20-1 with TRBJ2-7; TRBD1 agrees at 7 bases. Germline-derived CDR1 and CDR2 are DFQATT and SNEGSKA (reference sequence). This CDR3 contains 12 residues. V dropped 8 bases and J dropped 1; count of bases not matched to a gene: 5. For the CDR3, the DNA is TGCAGTACCTCACAGGGGTCCTACGAGCAGTACCTC. Its protein is CSTSQGSYEQYL.

This chain links TRBV7-9 with TRBJ1-2; the D gene is possibly TRBD1 (5 bases). The CDR3 length is 12 residues. The V gene's germline CDR1 is SEHNR and CDR2 FQNEAQ (reference sequence). Trimming pared 5 bases from V and 8 bases from J, leaving 12 bases between. CDR3 DNA sequence: TGTGCCAGCAGCCCCACAGGAATGGGCTACACCTTC. Protein: CASSPTGMGYTF.